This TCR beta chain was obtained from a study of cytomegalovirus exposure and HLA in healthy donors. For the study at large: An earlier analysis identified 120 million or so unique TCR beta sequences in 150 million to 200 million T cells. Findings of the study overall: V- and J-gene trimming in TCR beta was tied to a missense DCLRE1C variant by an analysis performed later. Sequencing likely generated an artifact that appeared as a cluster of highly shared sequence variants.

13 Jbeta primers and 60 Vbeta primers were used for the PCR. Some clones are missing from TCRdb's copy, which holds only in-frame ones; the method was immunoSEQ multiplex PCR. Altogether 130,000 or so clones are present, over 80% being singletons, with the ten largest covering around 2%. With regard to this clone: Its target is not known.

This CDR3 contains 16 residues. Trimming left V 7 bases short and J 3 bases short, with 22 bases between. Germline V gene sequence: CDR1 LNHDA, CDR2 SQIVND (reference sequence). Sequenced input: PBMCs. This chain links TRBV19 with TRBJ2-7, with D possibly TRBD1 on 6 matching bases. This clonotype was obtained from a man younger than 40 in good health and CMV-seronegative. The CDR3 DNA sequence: TGTGCCAGTACCCCCAAAGGGACACGGGGCGGCTACGAGCAGTACTTC. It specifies CASTPKGTRGGYEQYF.